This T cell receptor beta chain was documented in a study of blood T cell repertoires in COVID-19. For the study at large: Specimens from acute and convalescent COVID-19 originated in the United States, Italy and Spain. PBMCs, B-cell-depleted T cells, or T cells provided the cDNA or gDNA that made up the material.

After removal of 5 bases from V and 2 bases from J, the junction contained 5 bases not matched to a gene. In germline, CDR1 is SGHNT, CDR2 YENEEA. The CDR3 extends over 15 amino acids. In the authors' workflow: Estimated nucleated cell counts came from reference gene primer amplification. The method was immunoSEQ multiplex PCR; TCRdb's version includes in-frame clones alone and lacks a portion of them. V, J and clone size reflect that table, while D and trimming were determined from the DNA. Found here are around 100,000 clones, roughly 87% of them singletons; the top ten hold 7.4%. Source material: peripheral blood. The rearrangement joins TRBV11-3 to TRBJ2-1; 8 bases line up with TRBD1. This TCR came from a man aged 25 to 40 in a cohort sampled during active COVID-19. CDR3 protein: CASSPRTGPYNEQFF. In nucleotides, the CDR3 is TGTGCCAGCAGCCCTCGGACAGGGCCCTACAATGAGCAGTTCTTC.